Listed below are T cell receptor beta chains from one sample, sequenced in a study of cytomegalovirus exposure and HLA in healthy donors. This table comes from immunoSEQ multiplex PCR, and its TCRdb copy is limited to in-frame clones, with some not included. The top ten hold under 3.5% of the sample, which has fewer than 150,000 clones, around 75% seen once. Sequencing was performed on PBMCs. Receptors were obtained from a young man in good health and CMV-seronegative. The CDR3 runs from the conserved cysteine through the conserved F or W.

j_call v_call cdr3_aa
TRBJ1-1 TRBV5-5 CASSFPGFRGDTEAFF
TRBJ1-4 TRBV5-5 CASSLAGTGYATNEKLFF
TRBJ2-6 TRBV9 CASSVGVRVSGANVLTF
TRBJ1-5 TRBV19 CATSPWDSRYQPQHF
TRBJ2-1 TRBV10-3 CAISDNLADNEQFF
TRBJ2-7 TRBV18 CASSPRNPQGETYEQYF
- TRBV30 CAWSVIESEQYF
TRBJ2-1 TRBV2 CASSEESYNEQFF
TRBJ2-3 TRBV1 CTSSPRSVRTDTQYF
TRBJ2-7 TRBV29-1 CSVRGGGYEQYF
TRBJ1-1 TRBV5-1 CASSLEGINTSEAFF
TRBJ2-1 TRBV7-3 CASSLGTSAFSEQFF
TRBJ2-3 TRBV5-1 CASRIMTDTQYF
TRBJ2-7 TRBV11-2 CASSSGGRAPFYEQYF
TRBJ2-4 TRBV6-1 CASSEAGIAGNIQYF
TRBJ2-1 TRBV18 CASSPTSGGANEQFF
TRBJ2-2 TRBV30 CAWTQIINTGELFF
TRBJ2-1 TRBV5-1 CASSLGQGASNEQFF
TRBJ2-7 TRBV5-4 CASSTRTGTPYEQYF
TRBJ2-1 TRBV5-1 CASSSSGEYNEQFF